These T cell receptor beta chains were read from a single sample in a study of memory CD4+ T cells and cytomegalovirus serostatus. The method was immunoSEQ multiplex PCR; TCRdb's version includes in-frame clones alone and lacks a portion of them. The table has over 45,000 clones, about four fifths seen once. The sequencing input was memory CD4+ T cells from blood. The receptors originated from an adult in good health and CMV-seronegative. CDR3s include the opening cysteine and the closing phenylalanine or tryptophan. D genes are given only for firm matches. Rows may omit the clone size; those that give it use once, few, many or a size class.

D	V	size	J	DNA	CDR3
TRBD2	TRBV19	-	TRBJ2-2	TGTGCCAGTAGGGGAAGGACTAGCGCGAACACCGGGGAGCTGTTTTTT	CASRGRTSANTGELFF
TRBD2	TRBV4-2	-	TRBJ2-5	TGTGCCAGCAGCCCCCTTGGCAGCGGGGGGGCCAAAGAGACCCAGTACTTC	CASSPLGSGGAKETQYF
TRBD1	TRBV18	-	TRBJ2-3	TGTGCCAGCTCACCGGGACAGGGGGCAGGAGATACGCAGTATTTT	CASSPGQGAGDTQYF
-	TRBV30	-	TRBJ1-6	TGTGCCTGGAGTGACCAGGGAAATAATAATTCACCCCTCCACTTT	CAWSDQGNNNSPLHF
-	TRBV7-6	-	TRBJ1-6	TGTGCCAGCAGCTTTAACTATGATTCACCCCTCCACTTT	CASSFNYDSPLHF
TRBD2	TRBV5-1	-	TRBJ2-3	TGCGCCAGCAGCTTGGATGGTACTAGCGGGGGGGGGAGCACAGATACGCAGTATTTT	CASSLDGTSGGGSTDTQYF
-	TRBV28	-	TRBJ1-3	TGTGCCAGCAGTTTAGCCGGGGGGGCCGGTGGAAACACCATATATTTT	CASSLAGGAGGNTIYF
-	TRBV7-9	-	TRBJ1-2	TGTGCCAGCAGCCGCTCGGCGGCAGAAAACTATGGCTACACCTTC	CASSRSAAENYGYTF
TRBD2	TRBV6-6	-	TRBJ2-7	TGTGCCAGCAGTCTCCGGGGGGTAGGAACCTACGAGCAGTACTTC	CASSLRGVGTYEQYF
-	TRBV28	-	TRBJ1-4	TGTGCCAGCAGCCGCGGGGAAAAACTGTTTTTT	CASSRGEKLFF
TRBD2	TRBV5-1	-	TRBJ2-5	TGCGCCAGCAGCCCGGGACTAGCGGGGGCAAAAGAGACCCAGTACTTC	CASSPGLAGAKETQYF
TRBD1	TRBV4-3	-	TRBJ2-1	TGCGCCAGCAGCCGTGAGGGGACAGATCCCTACAATGAGCAGTTCTTC	CASSREGTDPYNEQFF
-	TRBV6-5	-	TRBJ1-4	TGTGCCAGCTGTCGAGTAGGGTCCCGTGAAAAACTGTTTTTT	CASCRVGSREKLFF
-	TRBV6-5	-	TRBJ1-1	TGTGCCAGCAGTGCCTTTGAGGGGAACACTGAAGCTTTCTTT	CASSAFEGNTEAFF
-	TRBV11-2	-	TRBJ2-3	TGTGCCAGCAGCCCGGGCCGGGATACGCAGTATTTT	CASSPGRDTQYF
TRBD1	TRBV2	-	TRBJ1-2	TGTGCCAGCAAGAGGACAGGGCCAAGTGGCTACACCTTC	CASKRTGPSGYTF
-	TRBV18	-	TRBJ1-5	TGTGCCAGCTCACCACCAAGTTTTAGCAATCAGCCCCAGCATTTT	CASSPPSFSNQPQHF
TRBD1	TRBV7-2	once	TRBJ1-5	TGTGCCAGCAGCTTGGACAGGGGCCAGCCCCAGCATTTT	CASSLDRGQPQHF
-	TRBV6-1	-	TRBJ1-6	TGTGCCAGCAGTGAATGGGGGGCGAGTCATTCACCCCTCCACTTT	CASSEWGASHSPLHF
-	TRBV15	once	TRBJ2-5	TGTGCCACCAGCAGCCTCGGTCCCTTCAAAGAGACCCAGTACTTC	CATSSLGPFKETQYF
-	TRBV5-1	few	TRBJ1-1	TGCGCCAGCAGCCCTGGTGGGGGCACGAACACTGAAGCTTTCTTT	CASSPGGGTNTEAFF
TRBD1	TRBV5-1	-	TRBJ1-2	TGCGCCAGCAGCAAAGGACAGGGGGCTGGCTACACCTTC	CASSKGQGAGYTF
-	TRBV28	-	TRBJ1-2	TGTGCCAGCAGTTCGGGACTAACTGGCTACACCTTC	CASSSGLTGYTF
TRBD2	TRBV5-4	-	TRBJ2-1	TGTGCCAGCAGCCCCCGGAGCGGGGCATACAATGAGCAGTTCTTC	CASSPRSGAYNEQFF
-	TRBV2	once	TRBJ1-1	TGTGCCAGCAGTGCGGACGGGAACACTGAAGCTTTCTTT	CASSADGNTEAFF
TRBD1	TRBV25-1	-	TRBJ1-4	TGTGCCAGCAGTGCGGGACAGGGGGTCGAAAAACTGTTTTTT	CASSAGQGVEKLFF
-	TRBV20-1	-	TRBJ2-1	TGCAGTGCTGGACAGAACAATGAGCAGTTCTTC	CSAGQNNEQFF
TRBD1	TRBV30	-	TRBJ1-6	TGTGCCTGGAGTGTGGGGACAGGTTATAATTCACCCCTCCACTTT	CAWSVGTGYNSPLHF
TRBD1	TRBV7-2	-	TRBJ1-4	TGTGCCAGCAAAGAAGGGGGCGGGAAGGGTGAAAAACTGTTTTTT	CASKEGGGKGEKLFF
TRBD1	TRBV14	-	TRBJ2-7	TGTGCCAGCAGCCTCAGGACAGGGGGGACCTACGAGCAGTACTTC	CASSLRTGGTYEQYF
-	TRBV28	-	TRBJ2-2	TGTGCCAGCAGTTTCCCGGTTATCCAGGGCCCGAACACCGGGGAGCTGTTTTTT	CASSFPVIQGPNTGELFF
TRBD2	TRBV4-2	-	TRBJ2-3	TGTGCCAGCAGCCATCGCCGGGGGGGAGGAGATACGCAGTATTTT	CASSHRRGGGDTQYF
-	TRBV18	-	TRBJ1-1	TGTGCCAGCTCACCTGGTGCCCGGGTCCGGGGCACTGAAGCTTTCTTT	CASSPGARVRGTEAFF
-	TRBV18	-	TRBJ1-5	TGTGCCAGCTCACCAAGCCCGGGGGCGAGGGGTTATAGCAATCAGCCCCAGCATTTT	CASSPSPGARGYSNQPQHF
-	TRBV6-1	-	TRBJ2-7	TGTGCCAGCAGTGGGGACGCAACCTACGAGCAGTACTTC	CASSGDATYEQYF
-	TRBV19	-	TRBJ2-5	TGTGCCAGTAGTAACTCCGGGACTCCCCGGGAGACCCAGTACTTC	CASSNSGTPRETQYF
TRBD1	TRBV5-6	-	TRBJ2-7	TGTGCCAGCAGCTTCGCGCCGGGACAGGGATTATACGAGCAGTACTTC	CASSFAPGQGLYEQYF
-	TRBV5-6	-	TRBJ1-2	TGTGCCAGCAGCTTGGACACTAACTATGGCTACACCTTC	CASSLDTNYGYTF